The 31 T cell receptor beta chains below come from one sample, sequenced in a study of technical replicates of blood from several donors. Repertoires were generated with immunoSEQ multiplex PCR, while TCRdb's copy carries only in-frame clones and drops some. The sample includes 60,000 or so clones, around 87% of them seen just once. The sequencing sample was made of PBMCs. All receptors derive from a human donor in good health. Some clones in this sample may be carry-over from other donors' samples.

The gene calls are TRBV7-6 and TRBJ2-3; 9 bases fit TRBD1. CDR3 length equals 16 residues. Germline assignment: CDR1 SGHVS and CDR2 FNYEAQ. V dropped 4 bases and J dropped 11; count of bases not matched to a gene: 16. The chain's CDR3 is CASSSPLLNTGGKQYF. The CDR3 DNA reads as TGTGCCAGCAGCTCACCACTATTAAATACAGGGGGCAAGCAGTATTTT. The full variable domain, completed using reference TRBV7-6 and TRBJ2-3, is GAGVSQSPRYKVTKRGQDVALRCDPISGHVSLYWYRQALGQGPEFLTYFNYEAQQDKSGLPNDRFSAERPEGSISTLTIQRTEQRDSAMYRCASSSPLLNTGGKQYFGPGTRLTVL.

The rearrangement links TRBV7-2 to TRBJ2-7; TRBD1 is a possible D gene (6 bases). Per germline, CDR1 SGHTA and CDR2 FQGNSA. The CDR3 is 17 residues long. The V end was cut by 1 base, the J end by 4 bases, with 20 bases between. The CDR3 loop is CASSLVGRGATQYEQYF. The CDR3 bases are TGTGCCAGCAGCTTAGTCGGCAGGGGCGCGACACAGTACGAGCAGTACTTC.

This chain joins TRBV9 and TRBJ2-3, with 9 positions matching TRBD2. V shed 0 bases and J 3 bases; nucleotides not matched to a gene: 2. The CDR3 consists of 15 residues. Germline assignment: CDR1 SGDLS and CDR2 YYNGEE. This chain's CDR3 is CASSVGSGGTDTQYF. CDR3 nucleotides: TGTGCCAGCAGCGTAGGAAGCGGGGGGACAGATACGCAGTATTTT.

The V gene is TRBV5-1, the J gene TRBJ1-6, with D tentatively TRBD1 (5 bases). The V end lost 7 bases, the J end lost 8 bases, and 13 bases lay between the germline ends. CDR3 size: 13 residues. CDR1 is SGHRS, CDR2 YFSETQ, per germline. The CDR3 DNA reads TGCGCCAGCTCAGGGCAGCGGGATTCACCCCTCCACTTT. It translates to CASSGQRDSPLHF.

CDR3 DNA sequence: TGTGCCAGCAGGAATCTGGACAGGGGACCGATGGGAGCCCAGCATTTT. Protein product: CASRNLDRGPMGAQHF. The V gene is TRBV2, the J gene TRBJ1-5; TRBD1 matches 9 bases. The length of the CDR3 is 16 residues. V was pared by 6 bases and J by 11 bases, with 17 bases of the junction left unmatched. Germline CDR1 is SNHLY and CDR2 is FYNNEI.

This rearrangement joins TRBV9 to TRBJ2-3, with 8 bases identical to TRBD2. The CDR3 contains 16 residues. The V segment lost 3 bases and the J segment 0 bases; nucleotides outside the gene matches: 6. Germline V gene lookup returns CDR1 SGDLS and CDR2 YYNGEE. The CDR3 coding sequence is TGTGCCAGCAGCGCGGGGGGGAGGACGAGCACAGATACGCAGTATTTT. The encoded protein is CASSAGGRTSTDTQYF.

This chain joins TRBV7-3 and TRBJ2-7; 9 bases fit TRBD1. V was pared by 5 bases and J by 6 bases, with 8 bases of the junction left unmatched. Germline CDR1 and CDR2: SGHTA and FQGTGA. The CDR3 length is 14 residues. The DNA for the CDR3 is TGTGCCAGCAGCCTCCGGGACAGGGTTGGCGAGCAGTACTTC. Protein: CASSLRDRVGEQYF. Using reference TRBV7-3 and TRBJ2-7 for the parts outside the CDR3, the full variable domain is GAGVSQTPSNKVTEKGKYVELRCDPISGHTALYWYRQSLGQGPEFLIYFQGTGAADDSGLPNDRFFAVRPEGSVSTLKIQRTERGDSAVYLCASSLRDRVGEQYFGPGTRLTVT.

The chain has TRBV2 and TRBJ2-5; 10 positions agree with TRBD1. The length of the CDR3 is 16 residues. V shed 3 bases, J shed 4 bases, and the junction held 8 bases outside the gene matches. Germline V gene data show CDR1 as SNHLY and CDR2 as FYNNEI. This CDR3 reads CASSDFGTGELETQYF. Here the CDR3 DNA reads TGTGCCAGCAGTGATTTCGGGACAGGGGAATTAGAGACCCAGTACTTC. The whole variable domain, remainder taken from reference TRBV2 and TRBJ2-5, is EPEVTQTPSHQVTQMGQEVILRCVPISNHLYFYWYRQILGQKVEFLVSFYNNEISEKSEIFDDQFSVERPDGSNFTLKIRSTKLEDSAMYFCASSDFGTGELETQYFGPGTRLLVL.

The table lists this clone with a count of one. The V and J genes are TRBV5-4 and TRBJ2-7; D is perhaps TRBD2 (6 bases). V dropped 3 bases and J dropped 3 bases, with 10 bases sitting between them. The CDR3 runs 13 residues. Germline loops: CDR1 SGHNT, CDR2 YYREEE (reference sequence). The CDR3 loop is CASSSIGGYEQYF. In DNA form, the CDR3 reads TGTGCCAGCAGCTCCATCGGGGGCTACGAGCAGTACTTC.

The J gene is TRBJ1-2, the V gene TRBV12-5, with TRBD1 identical over 8 bases. V shed 1 base and J 5 bases; nucleotides not matched to a gene: 9. CDR1 is LGHNT, CDR2 FRNRAP, per germline. This CDR3 has 16 amino acids. The CDR3 nucleotides read TGTGCTAGTGGTTTGGGAAGGACAGGGAGAGGTTATGGCTACACCTTC. Amino acids: CASGLGRTGRGYGYTF.

The V gene is TRBV7-3, the J gene TRBJ2-2; 12 positions agree with TRBD2. Germline lookup yields CDR1 SGHTA and CDR2 FQGTGA. The junction had 5 bases not matched to a gene; V was cut back by 5 bases and J by 4 bases. The CDR3 has 16 amino acids. CDR3 bases: TGTGCCAGCAGCCCTCTAGCGGGGGGGCTCACCGGGGAGCTGTTTTTT. It codes for CASSPLAGGLTGELFF.

V gene TRBV30 combines with J gene TRBJ2-7; perhaps TRBD2 as D (5 bases). The CDR3 spans 11 residues. CDR1 is GTSNPN, CDR2 SVGIG, per germline (reference sequence). V lost 7 bases to trimming and J lost 4 bases, with 11 bases between them. CDR3 sequence (DNA): TGTGCCTCAGGACGGGGTTACGAGCAGTACTTC. It codes for CASGRGYEQYF. The full variable domain, rest sourced from reference TRBV30 and TRBJ2-7, is SQTIHQWPATLVQPVGSPLSLECTVEGTSNPNLYWYRQAAGRGLQLLFYSVGIGQISSEVPQNLSASRPQDRQFILSSKKLLLSDSGFYLCASGRGYEQYFGPGTRLTVT.

This clone was seen only once. The CDR3 here is CASSRTSGDTDTQYF. The DNA for the CDR3 is TGTGCCAGCAGTCGAACTAGCGGGGACACAGATACGCAGTATTTT. The genes are TRBV2 and TRBJ2-3; TRBD2 aligns across 10 bases. This CDR3 is 15 amino acids long. CDR1 is SNHLY and CDR2 is FYNNEI in the germline V gene. V lost 5 bases and J lost 2; bases outside the gene matches: 4.

V gene TRBV5-6 combines with J gene TRBJ1-4; D call uncertain. The germline V gene encodes CDR1 SGHDT and CDR2 YYEEEE. The CDR3 length is 15 residues. The V end lost 1 base, the J end lost 0 bases, and 7 bases lay between the germline ends. The CDR3 coding sequence is TGTGCCAGCAGCTTGTGGGGAGCAACTAATGAAAAACTGTTTTTT. The encoded protein is CASSLWGATNEKLFF.

The count of this clone is one. The rearrangement joins TRBV6-5 to TRBJ2-1, with 9 bases identical to TRBD2. The V gene's germline CDR1 is MNHEY and CDR2 SVGAGI. The CDR3 totals 13 residues. V trimming: 6 bases; J trimming: 4 bases; junction bases outside the gene matches: 1. CDR3 sequence reads: CASRSGGYNEQFF. The CDR3 DNA reads as TGTGCCAGCAGAAGCGGGGGGTACAATGAGCAGTTCTTC.

This chain connects TRBV19 to TRBJ2-1; no firm D call. The CDR3 spans 13 residues. Trimming pared 8 bases from V and 0 bases from J, leaving 8 bases between. Germline V lookup: CDR1 LNHDA, CDR2 SQIVND (reference sequence). DNA of the CDR3: TGTGCCAGTGCCCTGAGCTCCTACAATGAGCAGTTCTTC. Protein product: CASALSSYNEQFF.

The chain carries TRBV19 and TRBJ2-7; 11 bases match TRBD2. Germline trimming cut 6 bases from V and 4 bases from J; bases unmatched to any gene: 8. Germline values: CDR1 LNHDA, CDR2 SQIVND (reference sequence). CDR3 length equals 15 residues. CDR3 sequence reads: CASSQRTSGSYEQYF. The CDR3 DNA reads TGTGCCAGTAGCCAGAGGACTAGCGGGTCTTACGAGCAGTACTTC. Full variable domain (missing parts from reference TRBV19 and TRBJ2-7): DGGITQSPKYLFRKEGQNVTLSCEQNLNHDAMYWYRQDPGQGLRLIYYSQIVNDFQKGDIAEGYSVSREKKESFPLTVTSAQKNPTAFYLCASSQRTSGSYEQYFGPGTRLTVT.

V and J are TRBV5-1 and TRBJ1-4; TRBD1 matches 9 bases. In germline, CDR1 is SGHRS, CDR2 YFSETQ. Trimming removed 0 bases from V and 8 bases from J; junction bases left unmatched: 8. The CDR3 has 16 residues. The CDR3 sequence: CASSLAGDRGGEKLFF. The CDR3 nucleotides are TGCGCCAGCAGCTTGGCGGGAGACAGGGGGGGCGAAAAACTGTTTTTT. The full variable domain, in which reference TRBV5-1 and TRBJ1-4 provide the parts outside the CDR3, is KAGVTQTPRYLIKTRGQQVTLSCSPISGHRSVSWYQQTPGQGLQFLFEYFSETQRNKGNFPGRFSGRQFSNSRSEMNVSTLELGDSALYLCASSLAGDRGGEKLFFGSGTQLSVL.

This chain uses TRBV5-1 with TRBJ1-3; D is ambiguous. V was shortened by 0 bases and J by 1 base, with 5 bases between the two germline ends. The germline V gene has CDR1 SGHRS and CDR2 YFSETQ. CDR3 length: 14 amino acids. The CDR3 nucleotides read TGCGCCAGCAGCTTGGCGGGATCTGGAAACACCATATATTTT. This gives the protein CASSLAGSGNTIYF.

This chain connects TRBV11-2 to TRBJ2-3; D possibly corresponds to TRBD2 (7 bases). V lost 6 bases and J 5 bases, leaving 21 bases between the germline ends. Germline values: CDR1 SGHAT, CDR2 FQNNGV. The CDR3 is 16 residues long. CDR3 sequence (DNA): TGTGCCAGCAGGACCGGGCGGGGGAAAGGGGGAGATACGCAGTATTTT. This sequence encodes CASRTGRGKGGDTQYF.

This chain links TRBV5-4 with TRBJ1-2, with TRBD1 as a possible D gene (5 bases). The CDR3 spans 13 residues. Trimming pared 2 bases from V and 2 bases from J, leaving 7 bases between. CDR1 and CDR2 (germline): SGHNT, YYREEE (reference sequence). The CDR3 DNA reads TGTGCCAGCAGCTTAGGGGAAAACTATGGCTACACCTTC. This codes for CASSLGENYGYTF.

V is TRBV7-9 and J is TRBJ2-7; 11 nucleotides line up with TRBD1. The CDR3 sequence is 14 residues long. Germline V gene sequence: CDR1 SEHNR, CDR2 FQNEAQ (reference sequence). Trimming at V came to 5 bases and at J to 6 bases, leaving 6 bases not matched to a gene. CDR3 in DNA: TGTGCCAGCAGCAGGGGACAGGGGGAAGGCGAGCAGTACTTC. This codes for CASSRGQGEGEQYF.

The chain employs TRBV5-4 and TRBJ1-4, with D perhaps TRBD1 (5 bases). V lost 3 bases and J lost 0, with 15 bases in between. The CDR3 is 17 amino acids. Germline assignment: CDR1 SGHNT and CDR2 YYREEE (reference sequence). The CDR3 bases are TGTGCCAGCAGCTGGCGGGGCGGGGCCTCAACTAATGAAAAACTGTTTTTT. Translating gives CASSWRGGASTNEKLFF.

The chain uses TRBV9 and TRBJ2-1, with D unresolved. This CDR3 has 18 residues. Germline assignment: CDR1 SGDLS and CDR2 YYNGEE. Trimming removed 0 bases at V and 5 bases at J, with 21 bases between. The DNA for the CDR3 is TGTGCCAGCAGCGTAGCCCGAGGCGTAGGAAGAGTAAACAATGAGCAGTTCTTC. Protein: CASSVARGVGRVNNEQFF.

V is TRBV7-2 and J is TRBJ1-1, with D unclear. Germline V gene sequence: CDR1 SGHTA, CDR2 FQGNSA. Trimming took 3 bases from V and 0 from J, leaving 8 bases between them. The CDR3 is 14 amino acids. The CDR3 sequence is CASSLPGMNTEAFF. The DNA for the CDR3 is TGTGCCAGCAGCTTGCCGGGAATGAACACTGAAGCTTTCTTT.

The chain couples TRBV1 to TRBJ2-1; the table's D call, TRBD2, was not checked against the DNA. TRBV1 is a documented pseudogene. The CDR3 is 13 residues long. CDR3 DNA sequence: TGCACCGGTAGCGGGAGATCCTACAATGAGCAGTTCTTC. This translates into CTGSGRSYNEQFF.

The chain employs TRBV14 and TRBJ2-3, with 8 positions matching TRBD2. The germline CDR1 and CDR2 sequences are SGHDN and FVKESK. This CDR3 is built from 15 residues. The V and J ends lost 4 bases and 4 bases, in that order; junction bases with no gene match: 7. The CDR3 reads CASSLSGSQADTQYF. As DNA, the CDR3 is TGTGCCAGCAGCCTAAGCGGGAGTCAAGCAGATACGCAGTATTTT.

The genes are TRBV7-3 and TRBJ2-1, with 12 bases aligning to TRBD2. The germline CDR1 and CDR2 sequences are SGHTA and FQGTGA. The CDR3 length is 16 residues. J gave up 7 bases and V 5 bases, and 9 bases lay outside the gene matches. CDR3 in DNA: TGTGCCAGCAGCGCGAGACTAGCGGGAGTTGGTAATGAGCAGTTCTTC. This codes for CASSARLAGVGNEQFF.

The chain combines TRBV21-1 with TRBJ1-1; TRBD1, the table's D call, was not compared with the DNA. TRBV21-1 is marked as a pseudogene. This CDR3 is built from 12 residues. The CDR3 reads CASPGAGTEAFF. CDR3 DNA sequence: TGTGCCAGCCCAGGGGCAGGCACTGAAGCTTTCTTT.

The chain has TRBV4-1 and TRBJ1-3; D might be TRBD1 (5 bases). Germline CDR1 is MGHRA and CDR2 is YSYEKL. The length of the CDR3 is 18 residues. V was clipped by 4 bases and J by 4 bases, with 23 bases between them. CDR3 sequence reads: CASSPLGGVAILGNTIYF. CDR3 DNA sequence: TGCGCCAGCAGCCCACTCGGAGGGGTCGCCATACTAGGAAACACCATATATTTT.

V gene TRBV30 combines with J gene TRBJ1-2, with 7 bases fitting TRBD1. Trimming took 3 bases from V and 7 from J; bases not matched to a gene: 8. The CDR3 covers 13 residues. The germline V gene encodes CDR1 GTSNPN and CDR2 SVGIG (reference sequence). The CDR3 nucleotides are TGTGCCTGGAGGACGGACAGGTCGGGTGGCTACACCTTC. Its translation is CAWRTDRSGGYTF. The full variable domain, in which reference TRBV30 and TRBJ1-2 provide the parts outside the CDR3, is SQTIHQWPATLVQPVGSPLSLECTVEGTSNPNLYWYRQAAGRGLQLLFYSVGIGQISSEVPQNLSASRPQDRQFILSSKKLLLSDSGFYLCAWRTDRSGGYTFGSGTRLTVV.